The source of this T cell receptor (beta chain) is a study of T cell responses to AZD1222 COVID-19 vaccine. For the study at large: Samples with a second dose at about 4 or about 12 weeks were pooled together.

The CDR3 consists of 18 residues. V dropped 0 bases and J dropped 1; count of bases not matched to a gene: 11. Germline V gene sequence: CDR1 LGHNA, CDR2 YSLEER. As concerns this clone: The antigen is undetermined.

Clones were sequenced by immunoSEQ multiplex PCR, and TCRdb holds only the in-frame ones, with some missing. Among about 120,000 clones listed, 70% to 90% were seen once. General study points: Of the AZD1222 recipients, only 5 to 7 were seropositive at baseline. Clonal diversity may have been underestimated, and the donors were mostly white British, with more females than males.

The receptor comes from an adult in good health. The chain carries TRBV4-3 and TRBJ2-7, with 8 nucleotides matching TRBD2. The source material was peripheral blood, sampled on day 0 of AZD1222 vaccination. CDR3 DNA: TGCGCCAGCAGCCAAGATCGTCCGGGAGGGGTCCCATCCTACGAGCAGTACTTC. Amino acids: CASSQDRPGGVPSYEQYF.